This TCR beta chain was captured in a study of cytotoxic CD8 clonotypes in ibrutinib-treated CLL. Study results and limitations: Private clonotypes, not public ones, expanded at ibrutinib response.

The germline V gene encodes CDR1 SGHTA and CDR2 FQGNSA. Losses at the gene ends were 3 bases for V and 0 bases for J; bases not matched to a gene: 5. The CDR3 totals 18 residues. Notes on this clone: Antigen specificity is unknown.

The method was immunoSEQ multiplex PCR; TCRdb's version includes in-frame clones alone and lacks a portion of them. The profile covers approximately 330,000 clones, with roughly 80% appearing a single time and over 6.5% taken by the ten largest. The receptor comes from a human donor with chronic lymphocytic leukemia. This chain joins TRBV7-2 and TRBJ2-1, with 13 bases that match TRBD2. This specimen consisted of PBMCs, obtained before ibrutinib treatment. The CDR3 reads CASSFRLAGGSSYNEQFF. The DNA for the CDR3 is TGTGCCAGCAGCTTTAGACTAGCGGGAGGAAGCTCCTACAATGAGCAGTTCTTC.